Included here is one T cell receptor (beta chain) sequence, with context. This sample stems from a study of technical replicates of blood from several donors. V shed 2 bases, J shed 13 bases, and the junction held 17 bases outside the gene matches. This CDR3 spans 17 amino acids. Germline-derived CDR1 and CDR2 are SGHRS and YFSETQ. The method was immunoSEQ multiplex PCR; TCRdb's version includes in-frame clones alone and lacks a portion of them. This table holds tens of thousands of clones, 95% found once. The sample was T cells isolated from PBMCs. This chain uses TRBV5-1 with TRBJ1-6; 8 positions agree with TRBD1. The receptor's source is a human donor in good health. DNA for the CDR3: TGCGCCAGCAGCTTTCTCGCGGCAGGGGGCAAGAGGCAGCCCCTCCACTTT. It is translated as CASSFLAAGGKRQPLHF. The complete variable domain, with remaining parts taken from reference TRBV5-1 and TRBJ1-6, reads KAGVTQTPRYLIKTRGQQVTLSCSPISGHRSVSWYQQTPGQGLQFLFEYFSETQRNKGNFPGRFSGRQFSNSRSEMNVSTLELGDSALYLCASSFLAAGGKRQPLHFGNGTRLTVT.